The sequence of this TCR beta chain was determined in a study of identical twins. This clonotype was observed a few times. Addition of a universal primer site occurred through template switching, and cDNA carried unique molecular identifiers. TCRdb re-derived calls from the 5' RACE reads in MiXCR, one entry per CDR3 protein. The sample includes some 500,000 distinct CDR3 sequences, 14% of them seen just once. Trimming shortened V by 7 bases and J by 4 bases, and 16 bases separated the two germline ends. CDR3 size: 14 residues. Germline-derived CDR1 and CDR2 are MNHNS and SASEGT. The data were also submitted as part of a second study, on yellow fever vaccine responses in identical twins. From that paper: Reportedly, the response of twins' T cells to the vaccine seemed partly convergent, partly personalized.

Sequencing input: CD4+ T cells sorted from blood. The chain carries TRBV6-1 and TRBJ1-1; a possible D gene is TRBD1 (5 bases). The receptor's source is a woman in her late teens or twenties in good health. The CDR3 region is CASTQIGRGTEAFF. Here the CDR3 DNA reads TGTGCCAGCACCCAAATTGGGAGGGGCACTGAAGCTTTCTTT.